The 10 T cell receptor beta chains given below trace back to one sample, sequenced in a study of shared clonotypes between healthy human individuals. Cells designated naive CD8 were CD45RO-negative and were positively selected for CCR7, with terminally differentiated effector memory CD45RA+ cells excluded. The assay was immunoSEQ multiplex PCR, and TCRdb's table has in-frame clones only and misses some. Counted here are about 2 million clones, roughly 94% occurring once; the ten biggest clones make up 0.95% to 1.5%. The source material was naive CD8+ T cells sorted from blood. The receptors derive from a man between 18 and 35 years old in good health.

The gene calls are TRBV7-9 and TRBJ2-5, with D maybe TRBD1 (6 bases). Between the trimmed V and J ends, which lost 3 bases and 5 bases, there was a span of 16 bases. This CDR3 contains 15 residues. The germline CDR1 and CDR2 sequences are SEHNR and FQNEAQ (reference sequence). CDR3 protein: CASSLGQPSMETQYF. For the CDR3, the DNA is TGTGCCAGCAGCTTGGGACAACCTAGTATGGAGACCCAGTACTTC. The variable domain in full, with the rest retrieved from reference TRBV7-9 and TRBJ2-5, is DTGVSQNPRHKITKRGQNVTFRCDPISEHNRLYWYRQTLGQGPEFLTYFQNEAQLEKSRLLSDRFSAERPKGSFSTLEIQRTEQGDSAMYLCASSLGQPSMETQYFGPGTRLLVL.

This clone was seen once. Other DNA sequences in the sample encode the same CDR3. The chain carries TRBV28 and TRBJ2-7; TRBD2 is a possible D gene (5 bases). Deletions cut 3 bases from V and 2 bases from J, with 5 bases between. This CDR3 comprises 12 residues. Looked up from germline, CDR1 is MDHEN and CDR2 is SYDVKM. The CDR3 bases are TGTGCCAGCAGTTTGGGAGCCTACGAGCAGTACTTC. Translated: CASSLGAYEQYF.

The CDR3 DNA sequence: TGTGCCAGTTCCGGGGAGCGGGAGGCGGACAATGAGCAGTTCTTC. It encodes CASSGEREADNEQFF. The chain uses TRBV25-1 and TRBJ2-1; the match to TRBD2 covers 9 bases. The trim removed 9 bases at V and 5 bases at J, leaving 11 bases unmatched. The length of the CDR3 is 15 residues. CDR1 is MGHDK, CDR2 SYGVNS, per germline.

This CDR3 is CASSQDWLANTGELFF. DNA for the CDR3: TGCGCCAGCAGCCAAGACTGGCTAGCTAACACCGGGGAGCTGTTTTTT. This chain connects TRBV4-3 to TRBJ2-2, with D possibly being TRBD2 (5 bases). The CDR3 has 16 residues. The V and J ends lost 0 bases and 2 bases respectively, with 10 bases between them. The germline CDR1 and CDR2 sequences are LGHNA and YSLEER.

The rearrangement links TRBV2 to TRBJ2-7, with D unresolved. V gave up 1 base and J gave up 1 base, with 11 bases separating them. The CDR3 consists of 15 residues. Per germline, CDR1 SNHLY and CDR2 FYNNEI. The CDR3 loop is CASSEGPVPSYEQYF. The CDR3 DNA follows: TGTGCCAGCAGTGAAGGCCCCGTACCTTCCTACGAGCAGTACTTC. Full variable domain (remainder filled in from reference TRBV2 and TRBJ2-7): EPEVTQTPSHQVTQMGQEVILRCVPISNHLYFYWYRQILGQKVEFLVSFYNNEISEKSEIFDDQFSVERPDGSNFTLKIRSTKLEDSAMYFCASSEGPVPSYEQYFGPGTRLTVT.

This clone was observed a handful of times. J is TRBJ1-1 and V is TRBV11-2, with unresolved D. The CDR3 length is 12 residues. Germline CDR1 is SGHAT and CDR2 is FQNNGV. With 0 bases removed from V and 4 bases from J, the gap between germline ends came to 3 bases. CDR3 sequence: CASSLDFTEAFF. The DNA for the CDR3 is TGTGCCAGCAGCTTAGATTTCACTGAAGCTTTCTTT. The entire variable domain, with the rest obtained from reference TRBV11-2 and TRBJ1-1, is as follows: EAGVAQSPRYKIIEKRQSVAFWCNPISGHATLYWYQQILGQGPKLLIQFQNNGVVDDSQLPKDRFSAERLKGVDSTLKIQPAKLEDSAVYLCASSLDFTEAFFGQGTRLTVV.

This chain joins TRBV19 and TRBJ2-7; 10 bases are shared with TRBD2. The CDR3 has 16 residues. Trimming took 5 bases from V and 2 from J; bases not matched to a gene: 9. The V gene's germline CDR1 is LNHDA and CDR2 SQIVND (reference sequence). The DNA for the CDR3 is TGTGCCAGTAGTTTTTCCCCCCTAGCGGGAGCCTACGAGCAGTACTTC. Encoded protein: CASSFSPLAGAYEQYF.

This sequence joins TRBV5-1 and TRBJ2-7; tentative D call: TRBD1 (5 bases). V was shortened by 7 bases and J by 3 bases, with 14 bases between the two germline ends. Looked up from germline, CDR1 is SGHRS and CDR2 is YFSETQ. The CDR3 is made up of 13 amino acids. The CDR3 sequence is CASSSQDFYEQYF. The DNA of the CDR3 is TGCGCCAGCTCCTCACAGGATTTCTACGAGCAGTACTTC. Based on the CDR3 plus reference TRBV5-1 and TRBJ2-7, the full variable domain is KAGVTQTPRYLIKTRGQQVTLSCSPISGHRSVSWYQQTPGQGLQFLFEYFSETQRNKGNFPGRFSGRQFSNSRSEMNVSTLELGDSALYLCASSSQDFYEQYFGPGTRLTVT.

This CDR3 reads CASSFRTGVEETQYF. The CDR3 DNA reads as TGTGCCAGCAGTTTCCGGACAGGGGTAGAGGAGACCCAGTACTTC. V and J are TRBV6-5 and TRBJ2-5, with 9 bases matching TRBD1. The CDR3 has 15 residues. J was trimmed by 5 bases and V by 4 bases; bases with no gene match: 8. From germline, CDR1 is MNHEY and CDR2 SVGAGI.

The chain combines TRBV30 with TRBJ1-1; D gene ambiguous. This CDR3 has 13 residues. Trimming stripped 1 base from V and 3 bases from J, with 9 bases between. Germline CDR1 is GTSNPN and CDR2 is SVGIG (reference sequence). The CDR3 nucleotides read TGTGCCTGGAGTGACGCCTACGACACTGAAGCTTTCTTT. Residues: CAWSDAYDTEAFF.